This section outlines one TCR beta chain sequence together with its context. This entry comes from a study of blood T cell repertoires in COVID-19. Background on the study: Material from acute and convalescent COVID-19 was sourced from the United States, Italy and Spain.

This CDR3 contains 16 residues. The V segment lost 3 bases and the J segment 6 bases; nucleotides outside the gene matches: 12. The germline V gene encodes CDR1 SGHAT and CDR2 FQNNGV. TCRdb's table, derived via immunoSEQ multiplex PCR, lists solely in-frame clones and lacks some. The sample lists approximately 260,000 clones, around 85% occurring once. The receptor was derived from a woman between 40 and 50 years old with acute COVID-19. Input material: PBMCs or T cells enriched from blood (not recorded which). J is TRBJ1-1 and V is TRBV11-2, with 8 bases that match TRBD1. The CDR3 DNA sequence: TGTGCCAGCAGCTTCGCAGGGGGCTCCCAGATCCCTGAAGCTTTCTTT. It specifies CASSFAGGSQIPEAFF.